This is a list of T cell receptor beta chains from one sample in a study of CXCR3-negative and CXCR3-positive naive CD8 T cells. TCRdb re-analyzed the 5' RACE reads; it lists each CDR3 protein once, without DNA. The table lists some 150,000 distinct CDR3 sequences. The source material was naive CXCR3+ CD8+ T cells from blood. The receptors originated from a human donor in good health. Some clones in this sample may be carry-over from other donors' samples. CDR3s include the opening cysteine and the closing phenylalanine or tryptophan.

j_call v_call cdr3_aa
TRBJ2-3 TRBV5-6 CASLKTSGFTDTQYF
TRBJ1-5 TRBV9 CASSVAAGFFQPQHF
TRBJ2-1 TRBV28 CASGTGTSGGNEHFF
TRBJ2-7 TRBV11-2 CASSLDLKSYEQYF
TRBJ2-1 TRBV27 CASSLASPYNEQFF
TRBJ2-2 TRBV7-6 CASSFSLAGVNTGELFF
TRBJ2-7 TRBV13 CASSNRDRGPVYEQYF
TRBJ1-1 TRBV27 CASSSTGSGTEAFF
TRBJ2-1 TRBV20-1 CSASSGFSSYNEQFF
TRBJ1-5 TRBV9 CASSPEGVGVSQPQHF
TRBJ2-1 TRBV28 CASSLTVGYNEQFF
TRBJ2-2 TRBV6-2/TRBV6-3 CASSYWDRGAGELFF
TRBJ2-2 TRBV28 CASSILLPAGVAGELFF
TRBJ2-5 TRBV7-9 CASRPPWTSVETQYF
TRBJ2-3 TRBV25-1 CASRVGADTQYF
TRBJ2-3 TRBV28 CASRLTPPGEGWGTDTQYF
TRBJ2-1 TRBV5-1 CASSLSRGPSYNEQFF
TRBJ2-6 TRBV15 CATSLSGRLSGANVLTF
TRBJ1-1 TRBV10-3 CAISAPTGRENTEAFF
TRBJ1-2 TRBV28 CASSSTHAEDNYGYTF
TRBJ2-1 TRBV28 CASSFSMLAAGLCNEQFF
TRBJ2-7 TRBV29-1 CSVEDLKGYEQYF
TRBJ2-1 TRBV4-1 CASSQVWPLYNEQFF
TRBJ2-1 TRBV28 CASSLDRRLSSYNEQFF
TRBJ1-2 TRBV7-9 CASSLQDYYGYTF
TRBJ2-7 TRBV29-1 CSVVGQAFQQYF
TRBJ2-7 TRBV10-3 CAIRPAGTSYEQYF
TRBJ1-1 TRBV3-1 CASSQDRDTSNTEAFF
TRBJ2-1 TRBV29-1 CSVEEDRVYNEQFF
TRBJ1-1 TRBV5-1 CASSLGGGPVEAFF
TRBJ2-3 TRBV9 CASSVYGPDTQYF
TRBJ2-7 TRBV3-1 CASSLSPAGGDLTGEQYF
TRBJ2-7 TRBV7-9 CASSLDLYEQYF
TRBJ1-2 TRBV7-9 CASDETEAYGYTF
TRBJ2-7 TRBV2 CASSPAGLTGDEQYF
TRBJ2-2 TRBV7-6 CASSSGPGTGELFF
TRBJ2-3 TRBV28 CASSLLPGYSDTQYF
TRBJ2-1 TRBV7-3 CASSLGGSNEQFF
TRBJ1-2 TRBV7-9 CASSLGARGPNYGYTF
TRBJ2-3 TRBV12-3/TRBV12-4 CASSPPSGGRTDTQYF
TRBJ2-3 TRBV15 CATSRVMGADTQYF